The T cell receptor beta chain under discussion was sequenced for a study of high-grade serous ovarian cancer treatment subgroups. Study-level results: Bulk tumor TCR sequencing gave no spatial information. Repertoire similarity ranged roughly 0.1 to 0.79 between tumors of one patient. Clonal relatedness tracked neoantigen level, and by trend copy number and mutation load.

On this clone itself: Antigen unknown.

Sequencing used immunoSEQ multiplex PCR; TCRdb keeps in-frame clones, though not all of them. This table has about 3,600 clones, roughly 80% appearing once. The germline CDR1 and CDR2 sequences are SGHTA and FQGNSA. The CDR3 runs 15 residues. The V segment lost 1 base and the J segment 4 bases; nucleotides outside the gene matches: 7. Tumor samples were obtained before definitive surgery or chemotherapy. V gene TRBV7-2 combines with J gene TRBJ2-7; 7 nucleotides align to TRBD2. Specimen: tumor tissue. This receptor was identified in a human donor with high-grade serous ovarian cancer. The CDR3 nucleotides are TGTGCCAGCAGCTTAGTGGGGGGGACGACGTACGAGCAGTACTTC. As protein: CASSLVGGTTYEQYF.